These 15 T cell receptor beta chains were all obtained from the same sample, sequenced in a study of control samples from healthy donors and cancer patients. The repertoire was sequenced with immunoSEQ multiplex PCR; TCRdb's copy has only in-frame clones and lacks some. The table records about 160,000 clones, about 90% of them present only once. Specimen: blood. These receptors were collected from a man younger than 45 in good health.

The J gene is TRBJ2-7, the V gene TRBV6-6; D is unresolved. The V end lost 5 bases, the J end lost 0 bases, and 14 bases lay between the germline ends. CDR1 and CDR2 from the germline V gene are MNHNY and SVGAGI (reference sequence). This CDR3 has 15 amino acids. CDR3 region: CASSIRTESSYEQYF. In DNA form, the CDR3 reads TGTGCCAGCAGTATCCGGACGGAGAGCTCCTACGAGCAGTACTTC.

This chain connects TRBV5-4 to TRBJ2-2; D possibly corresponds to TRBD2 (6 bases). The CDR3 spans 16 residues. Germline lookup yields CDR1 SGHNT and CDR2 YYREEE (reference sequence). V lost 2 bases to trimming and J lost 7 bases, with 18 bases between them. The CDR3 bases are TGTGCCAGCAGCTTCGGGACTCCCTTGAGGGTCGGGGAGCTGTTTTTT. This gives the protein CASSFGTPLRVGELFF.

The chain is built from TRBV7-2 and TRBJ2-1, with TRBD2 matching over 7 bases. The V segment lost 2 bases and the J segment 9 bases; nucleotides outside the gene matches: 13. CDR1 and CDR2 from the germline V gene are SGHTA and FQGNSA. The CDR3 is made up of 16 amino acids. The CDR3 region is CASSLPSGLRSGEQFF. CDR3 DNA: TGTGCCAGCAGCTTACCTTCGGGACTACGATCTGGTGAGCAGTTCTTC.

The chain recombines TRBV9 with TRBJ2-3; 10 bases align to TRBD2. CDR1 and CDR2 (germline): SGDLS, YYNGEE. V trimming: 4 bases; J trimming: 3 bases; junction bases outside the gene matches: 17. CDR3 length: 19 residues. The CDR3 DNA is TGTGCCAGCAGCCCCAGAGGGCCTGCTAGCGGGGGTCGAACAGATACGCAGTATTTT. Translating gives CASSPRGPASGGRTDTQYF.

This chain links TRBV18 with TRBJ2-1; tentatively, D is TRBD1 (6 bases). The CDR3 extends over 15 amino acids. In germline, CDR1 is KGHSH, CDR2 LQKENI. Trimming removed 8 bases at V and 7 bases at J, with 21 bases between. This CDR3 reads CASLNRQVNLNEQFF. The CDR3 DNA follows: TGTGCCAGCCTTAACCGACAGGTGAATCTTAATGAGCAGTTCTTC.

Written as DNA, the CDR3 is TGTGCCAGCCGAGCGGGGGGCACAGATACGCAGTATTTT. This gives the protein CASRAGGTDTQYF. The chain has TRBV6-5 and TRBJ2-3, with 8 bases that match TRBD2. V lost 8 bases, J lost 1 base, and 2 bases stayed unmatched. CDR1 MNHEY and CDR2 SVGAGI come from the germline V gene. CDR3 length: 13 residues.

The chain couples TRBV30 to TRBJ2-7, with TRBD1 identical over 7 bases. This CDR3 contains 14 residues. With 4 bases clipped from V and 0 bases from J, the junction kept 6 bases outside the gene matches. The germline V gene encodes CDR1 GTSNPN and CDR2 SVGIG (reference sequence). CDR3 residues: CAWNQQGSSYEQYF. CDR3 nucleotides: TGTGCCTGGAATCAACAGGGGAGCTCCTACGAGCAGTACTTC. The entire variable domain, with the rest obtained from reference TRBV30 and TRBJ2-7, is as follows: SQTIHQWPATLVQPVGSPLSLECTVEGTSNPNLYWYRQAAGRGLQLLFYSVGIGQISSEVPQNLSASRPQDRQFILSSKKLLLSDSGFYLCAWNQQGSSYEQYFGPGTRLTVT.

The chain employs TRBV11-3 and TRBJ1-1; D gene ambiguous. The V and J ends lost 3 bases and 1 base respectively, with 9 bases between them. The germline CDR1 and CDR2 sequences are SGHNT and YENEEA. This CDR3 spans 14 amino acids. Here the CDR3 DNA reads TGTGCCAGCAGCTTGGGCAGAGGGAACACTGAAGCTTTCTTT. It encodes CASSLGRGNTEAFF.

CDR3 residues: CASTSGGWNTEAFF. The CDR3 nucleotides are TGTGCCAGCACCTCGGGGGGCTGGAACACTGAAGCTTTCTTT. The chain uses TRBV28 and TRBJ1-1; tentatively, D is TRBD1 (6 bases). Germline assignment: CDR1 MDHEN and CDR2 SYDVKM. The CDR3 runs to 14 residues. The ends were cut back, 7 bases at V and 1 base at J, with 13 bases in the middle.

The chain carries TRBV19 and TRBJ2-7; 7 nucleotides align to TRBD1. The CDR3 runs 14 residues. Per the germline V gene, CDR1 is LNHDA and CDR2 is SQIVND (reference sequence). The V segment lost 5 bases and the J segment 3 bases; nucleotides outside the gene matches: 7. CDR3 sequence: CASSAPDRVYEQYF. In nucleotides, the CDR3 is TGTGCCAGTAGTGCCCCAGACAGGGTCTACGAGCAGTACTTC.

The J gene is TRBJ1-1, the V gene TRBV19; D remains ambiguous. The germline V and J ends were trimmed by 5 bases and 1 base, with 14 bases remaining between them. Germline CDR1 reads LNHDA; CDR2 reads SQIVND (reference sequence). This CDR3 region has 15 residues. The CDR3 here is CASSPARSPNTEAFF. In nucleotides, the CDR3 is TGTGCCAGTAGTCCCGCGAGGAGTCCGAACACTGAAGCTTTCTTT. Looking up the rest from reference TRBV19 and TRBJ1-1 gives the full variable domain: DGGITQSPKYLFRKEGQNVTLSCEQNLNHDAMYWYRQDPGQGLRLIYYSQIVNDFQKGDIAEGYSVSREKKESFPLTVTSAQKNPTAFYLCASSPARSPNTEAFFGQGTRLTVV.

This rearrangement joins TRBV2 to TRBJ1-5; 7 bases agree with TRBD1. Germline V CDR1 and CDR2: SNHLY, FYNNEI. Trimming cost V 8 bases and J 7 bases; bases outside gene matches: 11. The CDR3 has 14 amino acids. The CDR3 region is CASRQGRELQPQHF. The CDR3 bases are TGTGCCAGCCGACAGGGCAGAGAGTTACAGCCCCAGCATTTT.

This clone is deemed large. The chain recombines TRBV2 with TRBJ2-5; tentatively, D is TRBD1 (6 bases). The germline V gene encodes CDR1 SNHLY and CDR2 FYNNEI. The CDR3 loop spans 15 amino acids. Trimming removed 5 bases at V and 3 bases at J, with 16 bases between. For the CDR3, the DNA is TGTGCCAGCAGTATCAGCCACAGGGCGAAAGAGACCCAGTACTTC. Protein sequence: CASSISHRAKETQYF.

V usage is TRBV18 and J usage is TRBJ1-1, with D uncertain. CDR3 length: 15 residues. The V and J ends lost 2 bases and 3 bases respectively, with 13 bases between them. CDR1 and CDR2 from the germline V gene are KGHSH and LQKENI. This chain's CDR3 is CASSPGIRRDTEAFF. Written as DNA, the CDR3 is TGTGCCAGCTCACCAGGAATTCGACGGGACACTGAAGCTTTCTTT.

This chain uses TRBV27 with TRBJ2-3; D possibly corresponds to TRBD2 (6 bases). Trimming took 2 bases from V and 1 from J, leaving 10 bases between them. Germline V lookup: CDR1 MNHEY, CDR2 SMNVEV (reference sequence). The CDR3 has 15 residues. This CDR3 reads CASSLRGWGTDTQYF. CDR3 DNA: TGTGCCAGCAGTTTACGGGGGTGGGGCACAGATACGCAGTATTTT.